This passage covers 7 T cell receptor beta chains from one sample sequenced in a study of cytomegalovirus exposure and HLA in healthy donors. The PCR employed 60 Vbeta primers together with 13 Jbeta primers. Clones were sequenced by immunoSEQ multiplex PCR, and TCRdb holds only the in-frame ones, with some missing. The table lists 140,000 to 150,000 clones, over 60% of them singletons. Material: PBMCs. The receptors originated from a man aged 40-55 years in good health and CMV-seropositive.

This chain links TRBV6-5 with TRBJ2-7; D is unresolved. V lost 2 bases to trimming and J lost 7 bases, with 6 bases between them. The CDR3 has 11 amino acids. Germline values: CDR1 MNHEY, CDR2 SVGAGI. The CDR3 reads CASSYASEQYF. Written as DNA, the CDR3 is TGTGCCAGCAGTTACGCCAGTGAGCAGTACTTC.

As concerns this clone: At the DNA level, this CDR3 is encoded by other sequences in the same sample as well. The chain recombines TRBV9 with TRBJ2-7, with D possibly TRBD1 on 5 matching bases. Trimming took 3 bases from V and 2 from J, leaving 9 bases between them. The CDR3 extends over 13 amino acids. Germline CDR1 is SGDLS and CDR2 is YYNGEE. In nucleotides, the CDR3 is TGTGCCAGCAGCGGTCAGGGTGCCTACGAGCAGTACTTC. Encoded protein: CASSGQGAYEQYF.

CDR3 sequence reads: CASRPSGTGSGNTIYF. CDR3 bases: TGTGCCAGCAGACCCAGCGGGACAGGGAGTGGAAACACCATATATTTT. V is TRBV28 and J is TRBJ1-3; TRBD1 matches 9 bases. Unmatched junction bases numbered 9, after V lost 6 bases and J lost 3 bases. Germline V gene lookup returns CDR1 MDHEN and CDR2 SYDVKM. The CDR3 runs to 16 residues.

The chain recombines TRBV5-6 with TRBJ2-3; 7 bases match TRBD1. This CDR3 region has 15 residues. Unmatched junction bases numbered 4, after V lost 1 base and J lost 2 bases. The germline gives CDR1 SGHDT, CDR2 YYEEEE. CDR3 nucleotides: TGTGCCAGCAGCTTGAACAGGGGAGACACAGATACGCAGTATTTT. Amino acid sequence: CASSLNRGDTDTQYF.

V is TRBV28 and J is TRBJ2-3; 14 bases are shared with TRBD2. The length of the CDR3 is 17 residues. V lost 3 bases and J lost 4; bases outside the gene matches: 6. CDR1 and CDR2 from the germline V gene are MDHEN and SYDVKM. The CDR3 here is CASSFGTSGSEADTQYF. The CDR3, as DNA: TGTGCCAGCAGTTTCGGGACTAGCGGGAGTGAGGCAGATACGCAGTATTTT.

The genes are TRBV2 and TRBJ2-7; 9 bases are a match to TRBD1. The CDR3 runs 14 residues. Germline CDR1 and CDR2: SNHLY and FYNNEI. Losses at the gene ends were 5 bases for V and 3 bases for J; bases not matched to a gene: 5. The CDR3 spells CASSQTGGVYEQYF. In DNA form, the CDR3 reads TGTGCCAGCAGTCAGACAGGGGGTGTCTACGAGCAGTACTTC.

The chain employs TRBV19 and TRBJ1-2; 8 nucleotides match TRBD1. Germline assignment: CDR1 LNHDA and CDR2 SQIVND (reference sequence). V shed 2 bases, J shed 3 bases, and the junction held 5 bases outside the gene matches. The CDR3 spans 15 residues. The CDR3 sequence: CASSIPPTGDYGYTF. The CDR3 bases are TGTGCCAGTAGTATACCCCCGACAGGGGACTATGGCTACACCTTC.